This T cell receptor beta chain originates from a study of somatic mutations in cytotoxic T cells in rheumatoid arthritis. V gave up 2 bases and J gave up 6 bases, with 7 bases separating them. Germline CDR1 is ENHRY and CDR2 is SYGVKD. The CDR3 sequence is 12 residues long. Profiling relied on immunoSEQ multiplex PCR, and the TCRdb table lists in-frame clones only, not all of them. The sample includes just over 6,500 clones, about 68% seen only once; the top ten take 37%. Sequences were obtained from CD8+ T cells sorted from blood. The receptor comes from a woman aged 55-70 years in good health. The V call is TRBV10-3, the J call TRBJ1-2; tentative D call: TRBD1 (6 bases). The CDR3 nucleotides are TGTGCCATCAGTGAGGAGGGGGATGGCTACACCTTC. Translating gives CAISEEGDGYTF.